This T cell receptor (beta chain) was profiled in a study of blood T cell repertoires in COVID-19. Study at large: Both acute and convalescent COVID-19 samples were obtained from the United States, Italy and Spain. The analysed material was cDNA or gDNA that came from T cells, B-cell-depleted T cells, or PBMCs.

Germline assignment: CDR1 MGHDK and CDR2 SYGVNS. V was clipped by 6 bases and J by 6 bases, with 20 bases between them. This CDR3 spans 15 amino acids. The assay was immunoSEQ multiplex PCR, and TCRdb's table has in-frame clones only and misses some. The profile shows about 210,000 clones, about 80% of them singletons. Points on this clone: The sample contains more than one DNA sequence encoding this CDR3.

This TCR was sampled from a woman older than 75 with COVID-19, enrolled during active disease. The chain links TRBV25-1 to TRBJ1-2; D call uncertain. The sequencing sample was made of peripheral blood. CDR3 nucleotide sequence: TGTGCCAGCAGCGACTCCCCAAGCGGGAGAGATGGCTACACCTTC. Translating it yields CASSDSPSGRDGYTF.